This T cell receptor (beta chain) stems from a study of beta chain features in type 1 diabetes. On the study more broadly: The examined sorted cells totaled approximately 100 million across samples.

Points from the study as a whole: For Type 1 diabetes patients, all four CD4+ subsets carried TCRB CDR3s that were moderately but significantly shorter. Because the template was cDNA, high-expressing cells might be over-represented.

Blood was collected once per donor into heparin, averaging approximately 0.11 L. Each of the CD4+ naive, central memory, regulatory and stem cell-like memory populations was sorted via CD45RO/CCR7/CD25/CD127/CD95/CD27. With regard to this clone: Its antigen is as yet unknown. Other DNA sequences from this sample encode an identical CDR3 as well.

There are 14 residues in the CDR3. Trimming took 0 bases from V and 5 from J, leaving 10 bases between them. Per the germline V gene, CDR1 is ENHRY and CDR2 is SYGVKD. cDNA synthesis used the whole RNA isolate, giving expressed TCRB sequences. Assay: immunoSEQ multiplex PCR; the TCRdb copy retains only in-frame clones and omits some. The sample includes some 640,000 clones, roughly 13% seen only once; the top ten take around 0.04%. The TCR comes from a man aged 18 to 30 with type 1 diabetes. The material sequenced was naive CD4+ T cells from blood. The V call is TRBV10-3, the J call TRBJ2-5; a weak D match, TRBD2 (6 bases). The CDR3 region has the DNA TGTGCCATCAGTGAGTCGGGGGGTCGGGAGACCCAGTACTTC. Protein product: CAISESGGRETQYF.